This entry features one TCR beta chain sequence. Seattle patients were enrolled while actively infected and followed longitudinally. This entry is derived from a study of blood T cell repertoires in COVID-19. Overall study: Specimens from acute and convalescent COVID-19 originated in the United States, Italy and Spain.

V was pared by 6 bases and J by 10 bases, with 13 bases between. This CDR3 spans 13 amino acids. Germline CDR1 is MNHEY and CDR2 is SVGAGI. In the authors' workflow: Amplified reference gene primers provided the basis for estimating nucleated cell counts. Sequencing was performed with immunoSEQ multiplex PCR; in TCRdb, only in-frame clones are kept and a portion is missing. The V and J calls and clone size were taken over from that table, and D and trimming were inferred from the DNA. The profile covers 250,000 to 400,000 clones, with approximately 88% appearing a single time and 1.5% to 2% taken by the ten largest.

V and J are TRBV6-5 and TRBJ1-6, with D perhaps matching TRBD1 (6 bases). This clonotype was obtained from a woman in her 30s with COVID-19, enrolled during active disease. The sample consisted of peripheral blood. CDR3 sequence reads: CASRGQWSSPLHF. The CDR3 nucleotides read TGTGCCAGCAGAGGACAGTGGTCCTCACCCCTCCACTTT.